This T cell receptor (beta chain) was captured by sequencing in a study of blood T cells in healthy people across ages. The study's findings and limits: Reliance upon unsorted PBMCs precluded definitive naive versus antigen-experienced comparison.

Samples each yielded at least 6 micrograms of total RNA. A second 7 to 11 cycle PCR used barcoded and J-beta primers. At least 2.5 million CDR3-containing paired-end reads were obtained per sample. From the 5' RACE reads, TCRdb called clonotypes with MiXCR, one entry per CDR3 protein. Here the sample spans roughly 700,000 distinct CDR3 sequences, roughly 50% being singletons. A note on this clonotype: The antigen remains undetermined.

The source is a woman aged 55 to 70 in good health. Sequencing was done on a sample of blood.

CDR3 residues: CASSQNTHIYGYTF. The CDR3 DNA is TGTGCCAGCAGTCAAAACACACATATCTATGGCTACACCTTC. V and J are TRBV28 and TRBJ1-2; D remains ambiguous. The CDR3 is 14 residues long. From germline, CDR1 is MDHEN and CDR2 SYDVKM. V lost 5 bases, J lost 4 bases, and 14 bases lay in between.